This record concerns one TCR beta chain sequence. Its antigen is currently not known. The DNA ends 3 residues before the CDR3 does, and the rest of the CDR3 is filled in from the germline J gene. Trimming takes 6 bases off V and 3 bases off J; junction bases not matched to a gene: 15. The CDR1 and CDR2 encoded by the germline V gene are MGHRA and YSYEKL. There are 17 amino acids in the CDR3, from cysteine to phenylalanine inclusive. The 42 bases shown cover part of the CDR3, and their frame starts at base 1. This sample was included in a study of TET2 disruption in CD19-targeted CAR T cells (dated by TCRdb to the late 2010s). Looking at the study overall: No additional inclusion criteria were applied, and the number of samples was determined by the original clinical trial design and by sample availability.

The immunoSEQ assay was used to perform TCR beta chain deep sequencing. On the study's bioinformatics: Only productive TCR beta rearrangements went into calculating clonotype frequencies. TCRdb's version of the immuneACCESS table is confined to in-frame rearrangements and falls short of the full clone set. An unresolved V gene accounts for under half of the shortfall where checked; the remainder is of unknown origin. V and J calls and clone size are those listed in that table; D and trimming were worked out from the DNA. The sample's records list 25,000 to 30,000 clones. The ten biggest clones cover less than 2% of the sample. The treatment or condition label of this sample denotes: autologous CTL019 cells: CD19 CAR with 4-1BB and CD3 zeta domains. The CD19 CAR incorporated TCR zeta and 4-1BB costimulatory signaling domains. T cells for CTL019 manufacturing were collected from peripheral blood by means of leukapheresis. The DNeasy Blood and Tissue Kit was used to extract genomic DNA from pre-infusion T cells, peripheral blood, or sorted post-infusion T cells.

The research as a whole found: Conclusions about the CAR T cells of the patient were based on extensive analysis of a single subject.

The source of this sequence is a man aged 65 to 85 with chronic lymphocytic leukemia. Here the chain combines TRBV4-1 and TRBJ1-1, and 8 bases in between align with TRBD1. This specimen was CD8- CAR+ T cells sorted from cultured blood T cells, taken for CD19 CAR T cell therapy. What this sample's cell subset or site label stands for: CD8-negative CAR-positive T cells from the infusion product. The sequenced part of the CDR3 DNA is TGCGCCAGCAGAGCCGGGACAGGCCACCGGCGGGACACTGAA. It codes for CASRAGTGHRRDTE. The full CDR3 protein reads CASRAGTGHRRDTEAFF.